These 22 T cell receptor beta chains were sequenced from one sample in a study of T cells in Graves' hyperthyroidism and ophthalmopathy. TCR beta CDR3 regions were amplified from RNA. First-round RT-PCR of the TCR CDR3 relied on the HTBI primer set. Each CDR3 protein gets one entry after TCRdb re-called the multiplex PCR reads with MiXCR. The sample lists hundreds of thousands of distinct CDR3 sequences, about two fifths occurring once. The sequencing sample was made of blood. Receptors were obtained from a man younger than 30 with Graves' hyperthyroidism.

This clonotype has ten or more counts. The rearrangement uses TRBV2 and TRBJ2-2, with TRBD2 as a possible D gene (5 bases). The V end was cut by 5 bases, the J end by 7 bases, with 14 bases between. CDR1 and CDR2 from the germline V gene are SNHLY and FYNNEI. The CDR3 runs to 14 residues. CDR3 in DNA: TGTGCCAGCAGTCGGGGAAGGGCAGACGGGGAGCTGTTTTTT. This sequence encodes CASSRGRADGELFF.

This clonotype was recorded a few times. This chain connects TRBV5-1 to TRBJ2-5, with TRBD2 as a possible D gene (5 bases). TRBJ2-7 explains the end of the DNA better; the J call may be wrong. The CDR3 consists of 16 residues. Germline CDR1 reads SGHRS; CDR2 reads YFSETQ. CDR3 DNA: TGCGCCAGCAGCTTGGCCCCGGGGTGGCGGAGAAACGAGCAGTACTTC. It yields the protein CASSLAPGWRRNEQYF.

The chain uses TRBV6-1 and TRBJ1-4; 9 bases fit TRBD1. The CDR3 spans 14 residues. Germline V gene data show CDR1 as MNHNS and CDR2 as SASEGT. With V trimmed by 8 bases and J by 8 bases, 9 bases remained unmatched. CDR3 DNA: TGTGCCAGCCGGGAGGGACAGGGTGGCGAAAAACTGTTTTTT. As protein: CASREGQGGEKLFF.

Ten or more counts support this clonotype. The CDR3 DNA reads TGTGCCACCAGCAGAGATGGGATACAGCCCCAGCATTTT. Its translation: CATSRDGIQPQHF. The chain joins TRBV15 to TRBJ1-5; D is uncertain. Germline V gives CDR1 LNHNV, CDR2 YYDKDF (reference sequence). This CDR3 comprises 13 residues. V was cut by 0 bases and J by 7 bases, with 7 bases left in between.

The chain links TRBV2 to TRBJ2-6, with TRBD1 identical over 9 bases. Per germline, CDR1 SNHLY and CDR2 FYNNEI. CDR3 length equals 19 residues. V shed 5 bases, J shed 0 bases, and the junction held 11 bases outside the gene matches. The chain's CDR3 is CASSLIPGQGFSGANVLTF. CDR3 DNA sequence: TGTGCCAGCAGTTTGATTCCGGGACAGGGATTCTCTGGGGCCAACGTCCTGACTTTC. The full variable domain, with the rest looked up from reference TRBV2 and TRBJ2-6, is EPEVTQTPSHQVTQMGQEVILRCVPISNHLYFYWYRQILGQKVEFLVSFYNNEISEKSEIFDDQFSVERPDGSNFTLKIRSTKLEDSAMYFCASSLIPGQGFSGANVLTFGAGSRLTVL.

The DNA of the CDR3 is TGCGCCAGCAGCCATACAGAGACCTACGAGCAGTACTTC. This translates into CASSHTETYEQYF. This chain links TRBV4-1 with TRBJ2-7; D is uncertain. CDR3 length: 13 residues. V lost 3 bases to trimming and J lost 2 bases, with 8 bases between them. Germline V CDR1 and CDR2: MGHRA, YSYEKL.

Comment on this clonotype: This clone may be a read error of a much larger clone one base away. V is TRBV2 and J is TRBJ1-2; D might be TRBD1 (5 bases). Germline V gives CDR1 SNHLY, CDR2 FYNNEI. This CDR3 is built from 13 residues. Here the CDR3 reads CAGSGSREYGYTF. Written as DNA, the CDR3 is TGTGCCGGCAGTGGAAGCAGGGAGTATGGCTACACCTTC.

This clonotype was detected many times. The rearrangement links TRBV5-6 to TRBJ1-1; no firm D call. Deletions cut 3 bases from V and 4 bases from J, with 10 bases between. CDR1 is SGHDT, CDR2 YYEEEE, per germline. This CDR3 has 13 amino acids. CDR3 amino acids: CASSSGAGTEAFF. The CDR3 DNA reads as TGTGCCAGCAGCTCGGGAGCGGGCACTGAAGCTTTCTTT.

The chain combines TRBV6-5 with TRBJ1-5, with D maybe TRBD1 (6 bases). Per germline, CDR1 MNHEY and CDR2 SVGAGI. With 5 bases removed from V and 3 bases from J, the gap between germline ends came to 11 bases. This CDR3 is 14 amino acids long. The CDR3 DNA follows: TGTGCCAGCAGTACTGGACAGAACAATCAGCCCCAGCATTTT. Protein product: CASSTGQNNQPQHF.

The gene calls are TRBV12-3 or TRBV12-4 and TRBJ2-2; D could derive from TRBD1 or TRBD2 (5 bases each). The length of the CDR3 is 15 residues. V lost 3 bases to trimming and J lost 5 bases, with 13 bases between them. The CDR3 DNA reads TGTGCCAGCAGTTTCCCCAATGGGGGTACCGGGGAGCTGTTTTTT. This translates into CASSFPNGGTGELFF.

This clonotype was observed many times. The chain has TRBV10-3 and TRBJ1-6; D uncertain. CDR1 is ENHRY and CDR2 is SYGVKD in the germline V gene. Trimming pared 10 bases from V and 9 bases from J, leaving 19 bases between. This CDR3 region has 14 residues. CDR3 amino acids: CATTSDESLSPLHF. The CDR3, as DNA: TGTGCCACCACCTCGGACGAGAGCCTTTCACCCCTCCACTTT.

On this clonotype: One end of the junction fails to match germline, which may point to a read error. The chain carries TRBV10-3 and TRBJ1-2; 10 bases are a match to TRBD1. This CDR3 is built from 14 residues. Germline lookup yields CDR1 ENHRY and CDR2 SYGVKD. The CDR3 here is CASSYAGTGDGYTF. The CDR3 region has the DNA TGTGCCAGCAGTTACGCCGGGACAGGGGATGGCTACACCTTC.

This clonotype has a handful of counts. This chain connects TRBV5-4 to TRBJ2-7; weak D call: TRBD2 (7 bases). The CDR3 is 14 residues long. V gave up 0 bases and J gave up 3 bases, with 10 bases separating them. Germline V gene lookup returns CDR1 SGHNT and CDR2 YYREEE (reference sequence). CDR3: CASSLEGGNYEQYF. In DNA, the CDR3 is TGTGCCAGCAGCTTGGAGGGGGGGAACTACGAGCAGTACTTC.

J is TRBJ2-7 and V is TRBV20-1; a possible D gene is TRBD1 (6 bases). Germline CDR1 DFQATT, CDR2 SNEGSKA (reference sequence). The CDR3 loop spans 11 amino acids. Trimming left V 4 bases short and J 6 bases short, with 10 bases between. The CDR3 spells CSAKPGVEQYF. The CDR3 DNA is TGCAGTGCTAAGCCAGGGGTCGAGCAGTACTTC.

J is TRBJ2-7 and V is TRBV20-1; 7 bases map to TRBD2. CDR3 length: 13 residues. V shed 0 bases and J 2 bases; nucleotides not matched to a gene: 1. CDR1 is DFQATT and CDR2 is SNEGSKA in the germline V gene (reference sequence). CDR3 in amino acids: CSAREGGTYEQYF. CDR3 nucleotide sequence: TGCAGTGCTAGAGAGGGGGGGACCTACGAGCAGTACTTC.

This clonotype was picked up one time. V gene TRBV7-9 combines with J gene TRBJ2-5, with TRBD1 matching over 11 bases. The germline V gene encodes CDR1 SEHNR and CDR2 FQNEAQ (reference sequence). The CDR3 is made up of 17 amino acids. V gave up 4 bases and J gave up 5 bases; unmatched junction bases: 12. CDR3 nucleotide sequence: TGTGCCAGCAGCTCCTCCTCCGGGACAGGGGGATCGGAGACCCAGTACTTC. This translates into CASSSSSGTGGSETQYF.

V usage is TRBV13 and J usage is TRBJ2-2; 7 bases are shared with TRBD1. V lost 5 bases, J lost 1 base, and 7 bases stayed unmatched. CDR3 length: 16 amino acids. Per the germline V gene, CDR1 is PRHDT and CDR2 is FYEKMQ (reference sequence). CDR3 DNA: TGTGCCAGCAGCCAAGACAGGGACCGGAACACCGGGGAGCTGTTTTTT. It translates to CASSQDRDRNTGELFF.

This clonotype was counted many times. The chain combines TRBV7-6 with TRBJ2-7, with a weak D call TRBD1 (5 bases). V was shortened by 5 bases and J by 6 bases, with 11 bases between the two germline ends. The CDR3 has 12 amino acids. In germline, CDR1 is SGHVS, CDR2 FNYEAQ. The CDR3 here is CASSAVRGEQYF. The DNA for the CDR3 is TGTGCCAGCAGCGCAGTAAGGGGCGAGCAGTACTTC.

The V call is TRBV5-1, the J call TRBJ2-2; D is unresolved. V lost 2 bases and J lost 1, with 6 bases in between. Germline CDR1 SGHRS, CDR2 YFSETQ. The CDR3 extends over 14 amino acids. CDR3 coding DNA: TGCGCCAGCAGCTTTCGACAGAACACCGGGGAGCTGTTTTTT. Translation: CASSFRQNTGELFF.

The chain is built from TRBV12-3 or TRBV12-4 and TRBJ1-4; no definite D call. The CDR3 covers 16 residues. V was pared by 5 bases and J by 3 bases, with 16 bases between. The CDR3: CASSPRVGSANEKLFF. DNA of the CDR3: TGTGCCAGCAGTCCACGAGTCGGGAGCGCTAATGAAAAACTGTTTTTT.

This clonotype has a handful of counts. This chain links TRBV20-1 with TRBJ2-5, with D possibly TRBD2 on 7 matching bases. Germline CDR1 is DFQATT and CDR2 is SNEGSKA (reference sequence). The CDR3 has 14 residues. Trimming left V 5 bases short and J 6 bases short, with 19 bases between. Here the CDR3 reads CSAGGESGEKTQYF. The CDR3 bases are TGCAGTGCTGGGGGGGAGTCAGGGGAGAAGACCCAGTACTTC.

CDR3 in DNA: TGTGCCAGCAGCCAACTGGTTGAAGCTTTCTTT. Its translation is CASSQLVEAFF. The rearrangement joins TRBV12-3 or TRBV12-4 to TRBJ1-1, with D hard to call. There are 11 residues in the CDR3. With 6 bases removed from V and 7 bases from J, the gap between germline ends came to 9 bases.